This T cell receptor (beta chain) was identified during a study of T-cell memory formation after mild COVID-19. This clonotype was seen ten or more times. This CDR3 is built from 15 residues. Looked up from germline, CDR1 is SGHDT and CDR2 is YYEEEE. With 0 bases removed from V and 4 bases from J, the gap between germline ends came to 11 bases. One entry per CDR3 protein results from TCRdb running MiXCR on the 5' RACE reads. The sample yields about 440,000 distinct CDR3 sequences, roughly 20% seen once. The sequenced material came from PBMCs or a T cell subset sorted from them (not recorded which). The chain combines TRBV5-6 with TRBJ1-5; TRBD1 might be the D (5 bases). The receptor was derived from an adult woman who had mild COVID-19 (a few samples of this study predate the infection). Cell type and time point are not known. CDR3 sequence (DNA): TGTGCCAGCAGCTTGGGCAGGGACTCTAATCAGCCCCAGCATTTT. This gives the protein CASSLGRDSNQPQHF.